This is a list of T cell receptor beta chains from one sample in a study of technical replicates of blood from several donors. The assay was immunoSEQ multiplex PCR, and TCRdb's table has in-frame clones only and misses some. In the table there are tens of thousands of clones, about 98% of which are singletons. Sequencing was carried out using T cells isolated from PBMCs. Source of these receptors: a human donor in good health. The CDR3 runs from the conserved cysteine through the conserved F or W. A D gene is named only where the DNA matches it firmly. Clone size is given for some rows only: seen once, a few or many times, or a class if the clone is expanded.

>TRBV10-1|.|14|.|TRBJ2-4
TGCGCCAGCAGTGGCGGGAAGCTTGAGAACATTCAGTACTTC
CASSGGKLENIQYF
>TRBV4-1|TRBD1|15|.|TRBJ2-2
TGCGCCAGCACGACGGGACAGCCGAACACCGGGGAGCTGTTTTTT
CASTTGQPNTGELFF
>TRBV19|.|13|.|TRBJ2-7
TGTGTAAAGATGTCAGGGGTGTCCTACGAGCAGTACTTC
CVKMSGVSYEQYF
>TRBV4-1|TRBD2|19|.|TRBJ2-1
TGCGCCAGCAGCCAAGATATGACTAGCGGGAGGCGGGGGGACAATGAGCAGTTCTTC
CASSQDMTSGRRGDNEQFF
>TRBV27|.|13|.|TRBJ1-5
TGTGCCAGCAGTTTTACAGGGAATCAGCCCCAGCATTTT
CASSFTGNQPQHF
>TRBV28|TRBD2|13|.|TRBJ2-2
TGTGCCACCGTAGCGGGAGCAACCGGGGAGCTGTTTTTT
CATVAGATGELFF
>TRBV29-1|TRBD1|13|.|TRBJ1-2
TGCAGCGCCCCAGGGGGCGCAGTAGAAGGCTACACCTTC
CSAPGGAVEGYTF
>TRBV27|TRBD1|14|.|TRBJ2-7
TGTGCCAGCAGTTTGGGGACAGGGGGTTTCGAGCAGTACTTC
CASSLGTGGFEQYF
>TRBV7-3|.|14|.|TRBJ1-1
TGTGCCAGCAGCATCCGCAGCGGGGCAGAAGAAGCTTTCTTT
CASSIRSGAEEAFF
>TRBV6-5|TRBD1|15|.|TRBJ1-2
TGTGCCAGCAGTTCACCGGGACAGGGGGCGTATGGCTACACCTTC
CASSSPGQGAYGYTF
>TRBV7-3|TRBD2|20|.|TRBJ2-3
TGTGCCAGCAGCTTAAGTTCTGGGACTAGCGGGGGGGATTTCACAGATACGCAGTATTTT
CASSLSSGTSGGDFTDTQYF
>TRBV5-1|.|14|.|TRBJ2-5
TGCGCCAGCAGCTTGGCCGAAGGGAGGGAGACCCAGTACTTC
CASSLAEGRETQYF
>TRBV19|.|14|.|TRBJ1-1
TGTGCCAGTAGTATAGACCACAGGGACACTGAAGCTTTCTTT
CASSIDHRDTEAFF
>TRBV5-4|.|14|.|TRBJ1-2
TGTGCCAGCAGCCGACAGGTTTCCAACTATGGCTACACCTTC
CASSRQVSNYGYTF
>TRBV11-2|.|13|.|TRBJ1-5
TGTGCCACATCGGCGGGACCGAATCAGCCCCAGCATTTT
CATSAGPNQPQHF
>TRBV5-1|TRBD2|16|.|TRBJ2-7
TGCGCCAGCAGCTTGCCTAGCGGGAGTCTCGCCTACGAGCAGTACTTC
CASSLPSGSLAYEQYF
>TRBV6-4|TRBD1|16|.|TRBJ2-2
TGTGCCAGCAGTCTTGGACAGGGAATAGGCGTCGGGGAGCTGTTTTTT
CASSLGQGIGVGELFF
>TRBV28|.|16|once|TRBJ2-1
TGTGCCAGCAGTTTAGGGGGCGTGGGATTAGGCAATGAGCAGTTCTTC
CASSLGGVGLGNEQFF
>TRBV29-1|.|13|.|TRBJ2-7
TGCAGCGGGTTACTGGGGAGCTCCTACGAGCAGTACTTC
CSGLLGSSYEQYF
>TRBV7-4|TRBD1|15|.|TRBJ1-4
TGTGCCAGCAGCTACAAAGGGGGCGGTAATGAAAAACTGTTTTTT
CASSYKGGGNEKLFF
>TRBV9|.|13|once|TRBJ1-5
TGTGCCAGCAGTACAGGTCTCAATCAGCCCCAGCATTTT
CASSTGLNQPQHF
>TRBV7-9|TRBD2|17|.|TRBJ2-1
TGTGCCAGCAGCTCTCAATACCTAGCGGGAGGTCCGTATGAGCAGTTCTTC
CASSSQYLAGGPYEQFF
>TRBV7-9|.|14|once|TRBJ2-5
TGTGCCAGTTTCGGTCCATTTAGCGCGGAGACCCAGTACTTC
CASFGPFSAETQYF
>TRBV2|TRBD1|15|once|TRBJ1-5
TGTGCCAGCAGCGGGAACAGGGGGGAGGGACAGCCCCAGCATTTT
CASSGNRGEGQPQHF
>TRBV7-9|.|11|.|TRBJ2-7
TGTGCCAGCAGCTTATATTACGAGCAGTACTTC
CASSLYYEQYF